The subject of this entry is one TCR beta chain. A read error likely explains this, since a far larger clone differs by one base. This entry comes from a study of low-dose radiotherapy and immunotherapy resistance in tumors. The CDR3 covers 15 residues. cDNA synthesis used a TRAV/TRBV-specific primer set for both chains. For amplifying TCRs, the PCR ran for approximately 21 cycles with Phusion, which was used together with a constant-region primer and the adapter on the V primers. TCRdb re-called the reads through MiXCR, storing one row per CDR3 protein. The sample has 39,000 or so distinct CDR3 sequences, around 20% seen once. Regarding time point: after trial treatment. Treatment in this sample: LDRT plus nivolumab, ipilimumab, low-dose cyclophosphamide and aspirin (RACIN trial). The presence of advanced solid tumors lacking tumor-infiltrating lymphocytes characterized eligible patients.

Sequences were derived from PBMCs, sampled after low-dose radiotherapy plus immunotherapy. The chain is built from TRBV5-7 and TRBJ2-1; D is perhaps TRBD1 (5 bases). TRBV5-7 belongs to the ORF category, with a function that is uncertain. The origin of this receptor is a female donor with ovarian cancer. The CDR3 region is CASSLGRGSYNVQFF. The CDR3 region has the DNA TGCGCCAGCAGCTTGGGAAGGGGTTCCTACAATGTGCAGTTCTTC.